The 27 T cell receptor beta chains given below trace back to one sample, sequenced in a study of CD8+ T cells in alopecia areata. RNA extraction was followed by reverse transcription into cDNA, which acted as the sequencing template. Using immunoSEQ multiplex PCR, the repertoire was profiled, and TCRdb retains in-frame clones only, with some absent. The data contain 100,000 to 150,000 clones, around three fifths of them singletons. Sequences were derived from CD4+ T cells sorted from blood, sampled at week 0. These receptors all come from a human donor with alopecia areata.

The V gene is TRBV30, the J gene TRBJ2-7, with D possibly TRBD1 on 5 matching bases. This CDR3 region has 13 residues. Germline values: CDR1 GTSNPN, CDR2 SVGIG (reference sequence). Trimming stripped 2 bases from V and 2 bases from J, with 10 bases between. CDR3 DNA sequence: TGTGCCTGGAGTCCAGGGATGACCTACGAGCAGTACTTC. It codes for CAWSPGMTYEQYF.

A few counts support this clone. This chain uses TRBV6-5 with TRBJ1-2; a possible D gene is TRBD1 (5 bases). With 0 bases removed from V and 6 bases from J, the gap between germline ends came to 14 bases. From germline, CDR1 is MNHEY and CDR2 SVGAGI. This CDR3 has 15 amino acids. CDR3 residues: CASSYSLGARNGYTF. The CDR3 coding sequence is TGTGCCAGCAGTTACTCGTTAGGGGCTCGGAATGGCTACACCTTC.

The rearrangement joins TRBV14 to TRBJ2-7; 13 positions agree with TRBD2. Germline V CDR1 and CDR2: SGHDN, FVKESK. V lost 4 bases to trimming and J lost 4 bases; unmatched junction nucleotides: 4. The CDR3 is 15 amino acids. The CDR3 loop is CASSRGLAGVYEQYF. For the CDR3, the DNA is TGTGCCAGCAGCCGAGGACTAGCGGGAGTTTACGAGCAGTACTTC.

The CDR3 DNA reads as TGTGCCAGCAGCCAAGATCGGCTAGCGGGGGGTCTCTCCTACGAGCAGTACTTC. Residues: CASSQDRLAGGLSYEQYF. The V gene is TRBV4-2, the J gene TRBJ2-7; 11 nucleotides agree with TRBD2. CDR1 and CDR2 from the germline V gene are LGHNA and YNFKEQ. The CDR3 loop spans 18 amino acids. J lost 0 bases, V lost 0 bases, and 7 bases had no gene match.

The chain uses TRBV6-1 and TRBJ1-2; possibly TRBD1 for D (6 bases). Germline assignment: CDR1 MNHNS and CDR2 SASEGT. The CDR3 sequence is 15 residues long. V shed 2 bases and J shed 2 bases, with 12 bases lying between them. Written as DNA, the CDR3 is TGTGCCAGCAGTGAATTATGGGACACAAACTATGGCTACACCTTC. This encodes CASSELWDTNYGYTF.

The gene calls are TRBV29-1 and TRBJ2-5, with 8 bases that match TRBD2. Germline V lookup: CDR1 SQVTM, CDR2 ANQGSEA. The CDR3 extends over 13 amino acids. J was trimmed by 5 bases and V by 7 bases; bases with no gene match: 9. The CDR3: CSADGGAAETQYF. The CDR3 DNA sequence: TGCAGCGCCGACGGGGGGGCCGCGGAGACCCAGTACTTC.

In DNA form, the CDR3 reads TGTGCCAGCAGCTTCCCAGAACCATCTGGGGAGCAGTACTTC. Residues: CASSFPEPSGEQYF. J is TRBJ2-7 and V is TRBV5-6; D not resolved. Germline assignment: CDR1 SGHDT and CDR2 YYEEEE. The CDR3 runs 14 residues. V lost 2 bases and J lost 7, with 16 bases in between.

The genes are TRBV4-2 and TRBJ1-6; D remains unclear. CDR1 and CDR2 (germline): LGHNA, YNFKEQ. Trimming took off 4 bases at V and 6 bases at J, with 10 bases between the two ends. The CDR3 is made up of 14 amino acids. The CDR3, as DNA: TGTGCCAGCAGCCCAGGCCGCATTAATTCACCCCTCCACTTT. Protein: CASSPGRINSPLHF.

The V gene is TRBV10-3, the J gene TRBJ2-1; D ambiguous. Per germline, CDR1 ENHRY and CDR2 SYGVKD. The V and J ends lost 10 bases and 8 bases respectively, with 9 bases between them. The CDR3 consists of 10 residues. This chain's CDR3 is CATAGYEQFF. The CDR3 DNA reads TGTGCCACCGCTGGGTATGAGCAGTTCTTC.

The chain recombines TRBV5-1 with TRBJ1-3, with D possibly being TRBD1 (6 bases). V was shortened by 0 bases and J by 0 bases, with 16 bases between the two germline ends. This CDR3 comprises 18 residues. Germline V gene lookup returns CDR1 SGHRS and CDR2 YFSETQ. CDR3 protein: CASSLGPTGRSSGNTIYF. In DNA, the CDR3 is TGCGCCAGCAGCTTGGGACCGACAGGACGGAGCTCTGGAAACACCATATATTTT.

The rearrangement joins TRBV4-1 to TRBJ2-3; no clear D. The CDR3 is 14 residues long. Germline lookup yields CDR1 MGHRA and CDR2 YSYEKL. The V end lost 3 bases, the J end lost 6 bases, and 13 bases lay between the germline ends. Written as DNA, the CDR3 is TGCGCCAGCAGCCACCCCCCGCTCTTGGATACGCAGTATTTT. Residues: CASSHPPLLDTQYF.

The rearrangement uses TRBV4-2 and TRBJ2-3; D possibly matches TRBD1 or TRBD2 (7 bases each). The V end lost 3 bases, the J end lost 0 bases, and 16 bases lay between the germline ends. The CDR3 is 17 amino acids. Germline CDR1 and CDR2: LGHNA and YNFKEQ. Here the CDR3 DNA reads TGTGCCAGCAGCCATGAGTCAGGGGGGGGTAGCACAGATACGCAGTATTTT. Translated: CASSHESGGGSTDTQYF.

The chain is built from TRBV7-8 and TRBJ2-1; 11 positions agree with TRBD1. CDR3 length: 15 amino acids. Germline V gene lookup returns CDR1 SGHVS and CDR2 FQNEAQ. V shed 5 bases and J 4 bases; nucleotides not matched to a gene: 4. The CDR3 region has the DNA TGTGCCAGCAGCGAGGACAGGGGGCCTTACAATGAGCAGTTCTTC. It codes for CASSEDRGPYNEQFF.

This clone was recorded a few times. The chain employs TRBV6-9 and TRBJ2-1; a weak D match, TRBD1 (6 bases). V was cut by 1 base and J by 0 bases, with 25 bases left in between. Germline lookup yields CDR1 MNHGY and CDR2 SVAAGI. CDR3 length: 21 amino acids. CDR3 amino acids: CASSYFPTPWGPLSSYNEQFF. In nucleotides, the CDR3 is TGTGCCAGCAGTTATTTTCCCACCCCCTGGGGGCCCCTAAGCTCCTACAATGAGCAGTTCTTC.

The chain has TRBV28 and TRBJ2-6; D possibly uses TRBD1 or TRBD2 (5 bases each). The CDR3 consists of 16 residues. Trimming stripped 6 bases from V and 4 bases from J, with 16 bases between. Germline CDR1 and CDR2: MDHEN and SYDVKM. This CDR3 reads CASSPVGGSGANVLTF. As DNA, the CDR3 is TGTGCCAGCAGCCCTGTTGGGGGATCCGGGGCCAACGTCCTGACTTTC. The variable domain in full, completed from reference TRBV28 and TRBJ2-6, reads DVKVTQSSRYLVKRTGEKVFLECVQDMDHENMFWYRQDPGLGLRLIYFSYDVKMKEKGDIPEGYSVSREKKERFSLILESASTNQTSMYLCASSPVGGSGANVLTFGAGSRLTVL.

This chain joins TRBV5-4 and TRBJ2-1, with D possibly TRBD2 on 5 matching bases. The CDR3 sequence is 15 residues long. The germline V and J ends were trimmed by 0 bases and 8 bases, with 15 bases remaining between them. Germline V gene lookup returns CDR1 SGHNT and CDR2 YYREEE (reference sequence). The CDR3 sequence: CASSLGGGGGDEQFF. The CDR3 DNA follows: TGTGCCAGCAGCTTGGGCGGAGGTGGAGGCGATGAGCAGTTCTTC.

The rearrangement links TRBV6-6 to TRBJ2-7; no reliable D call. V shed 2 bases and J shed 5 bases, with 10 bases lying between them. The CDR3 is made up of 13 amino acids. CDR1 MNHNY and CDR2 SVGAGI come from the germline V gene (reference sequence). This chain's CDR3 is CASSYRWVHEQYF. The CDR3 bases are TGTGCCAGCAGTTACAGGTGGGTCCACGAGCAGTACTTC.

The chain has TRBV7-2 and TRBJ2-7; D gene uncertain. The CDR3 is made up of 12 amino acids. V lost 5 bases and J lost 2, with 7 bases in between. Germline CDR1 SGHTA, CDR2 FQGNSA. CDR3 region: CASSLSTYEQYF. CDR3 nucleotides: TGTGCCAGCAGCCTCAGTACCTACGAGCAGTACTTC.

This clone was counted once. The V and J genes are TRBV7-2 and TRBJ1-3, with a tentative D call TRBD1 (5 bases). V dropped 1 base and J dropped 4 bases, with 8 bases sitting between them. This CDR3 is 14 amino acids long. Germline-derived CDR1 and CDR2 are SGHTA and FQGNSA. CDR3 sequence: CASSLGPGGNTIYF. The CDR3 nucleotides are TGTGCCAGCAGCTTAGGACCAGGGGGAAACACCATATATTTT.

The chain recombines TRBV6-5 with TRBJ1-6; possible D gene TRBD1, 5 bases. CDR1 and CDR2 from the germline V gene are MNHEY and SVGAGI. The V end lost 5 bases, the J end lost 5 bases, and 10 bases lay between the germline ends. The CDR3 has 14 amino acids. CDR3 coding DNA: TGTGCCAGCAGTCAGCAGGGCAATAATTCACCCCTCCACTTT. Translation: CASSQQGNNSPLHF.

The chain recombines TRBV2 with TRBJ2-7; 11 bases line up with TRBD2. CDR1 and CDR2 from the germline V gene are SNHLY and FYNNEI. The CDR3 is made up of 15 amino acids. Unmatched junction bases numbered 7, after V lost 6 bases and J lost 3 bases. The CDR3 DNA reads TGTGCCAGCAGGGGTTCTAGCGGGGGGTACTACGAGCAGTACTTC. Protein product: CASRGSSGGYYEQYF. The entire variable domain, with the rest obtained from reference TRBV2 and TRBJ2-7, is as follows: EPEVTQTPSHQVTQMGQEVILRCVPISNHLYFYWYRQILGQKVEFLVSFYNNEISEKSEIFDDQFSVERPDGSNFTLKIRSTKLEDSAMYFCASRGSSGGYYEQYFGPGTRLTVT.

Only one count was recorded for this clone. The rearrangement joins TRBV28 to TRBJ2-2; maybe TRBD2 (6 bases). The CDR3 is made up of 19 amino acids. Trimming took off 5 bases at V and 2 bases at J, with 24 bases between the two ends. CDR1 is MDHEN and CDR2 is SYDVKM in the germline V gene. Here the CDR3 reads CASSTFFGGRPRNTGELFF. As DNA, the CDR3 is TGTGCCAGCAGTACGTTTTTCGGGGGTCGTCCTCGAAACACCGGGGAGCTGTTTTTT.

Only a few counts were recorded for this clone. The chain combines TRBV28 with TRBJ2-6, with TRBD1 matching over 7 bases. Germline trimming cut 5 bases from V and 13 bases from J; bases unmatched to any gene: 5. The CDR3 consists of 12 residues. The germline V gene has CDR1 MDHEN and CDR2 SYDVKM. CDR3 residues: CASSEDREVLTF. As DNA, the CDR3 is TGTGCCAGCAGTGAAGACAGGGAGGTCCTGACTTTC.

V usage is TRBV25-1 and J usage is TRBJ2-2; D unclear. Between the trimmed V and J ends, which lost 1 base and 2 bases, there was a span of 5 bases. Germline loops: CDR1 MGHDK, CDR2 SYGVNS. CDR3 size: 14 residues. CDR3 bases: TGTGCCAGCAGTGAATGGTCCAACACCGGGGAGCTGTTTTTT. This gives the protein CASSEWSNTGELFF.

This chain uses TRBV7-3 with TRBJ1-5; no firm D call. V lost 0 bases to trimming and J lost 4 bases, with 4 bases between them. Germline-derived CDR1 and CDR2 are SGHTA and FQGTGA. CDR3 length: 13 residues. CDR3 in DNA: TGTGCCAGCAGCTTAACTGGGAATCAGCCCCAGCATTTT. As protein: CASSLTGNQPQHF.

V usage is TRBV7-9 and J usage is TRBJ1-6; 8 bases agree with TRBD1. Trimming removed 2 bases from V and 8 bases from J; junction bases left unmatched: 5. Per the germline V gene, CDR1 is SEHNR and CDR2 is FQNEAQ (reference sequence). The CDR3 consists of 15 residues. The CDR3 is CASSLKGQVDSPLHF. For the CDR3, the DNA is TGTGCCAGCAGCTTAAAGGGACAGGTGGATTCACCCCTCCACTTT.

This chain uses TRBV6-5 with TRBJ2-5, with a weak D call TRBD2 (6 bases). This CDR3 region has 15 residues. The V end was cut by 4 bases, the J end by 1 base, with 13 bases between. The germline V gene has CDR1 MNHEY and CDR2 SVGAGI. The CDR3 reads CASSLRGGLQETQYF. The CDR3 region has the DNA TGTGCCAGCAGTTTGCGGGGCGGACTCCAAGAGACCCAGTACTTC.